This TCR beta chain was recorded in a study of regulatory T cells in long-lasting Graves disease. Germline lookup yields CDR1 SGHAT and CDR2 FQNNGV. Trimming at V came to 5 bases and at J to 6 bases, leaving 10 bases not matched to a gene. The CDR3 totals 16 residues. Indicated time point: newly diagnosed GD, antithyroid drugs for less than 3 months. Following extraction of RNA from PBMCs, that RNA was used to make the TCR library. Patients met American Thyroid Association criteria for Graves' disease. Arm-PCR with iRepertoire HTBI primers amplified the CDR3 regions for these TCR beta libraries. TCRdb used MiXCR to reprocess the multiplex PCR reads, holding one entry per CDR3 protein. This table holds 400,000 to 500,000 distinct CDR3 sequences, about 16% found once. Of note for this clonotype: Its antigen is unknown. A much larger clone sits a single nucleotide away, making a read error possible.

Overall study results and limits: Newly diagnosed disease favored TRBV20-1 and TRBJ2-1 over persistent disease.

Another study also made use of these data, one on T cells in Graves' hyperthyroidism and ophthalmopathy. From that paper: Most clonotypes that expanded in the thyroid above 0.001 also showed up in blood. Stable hyperthyroidism was separated from ophthalmopathy by a model based on 13 V-J features.

The sequences come from peripheral blood mononuclear cells (PBMCs), collected at new diagnosis, from a patient treated with antithyroid drugs. The TCR was taken from a woman aged 25 to 39 with Graves disease. This rearrangement joins TRBV11-2 to TRBJ1-6; 7 positions agree with TRBD1. The CDR3 nucleotides are TGTGCCAGCAGCCTCCCCCAGGGACAGCTTAATTCACCCCTCCACTTT. As protein: CASSLPQGQLNSPLHF.